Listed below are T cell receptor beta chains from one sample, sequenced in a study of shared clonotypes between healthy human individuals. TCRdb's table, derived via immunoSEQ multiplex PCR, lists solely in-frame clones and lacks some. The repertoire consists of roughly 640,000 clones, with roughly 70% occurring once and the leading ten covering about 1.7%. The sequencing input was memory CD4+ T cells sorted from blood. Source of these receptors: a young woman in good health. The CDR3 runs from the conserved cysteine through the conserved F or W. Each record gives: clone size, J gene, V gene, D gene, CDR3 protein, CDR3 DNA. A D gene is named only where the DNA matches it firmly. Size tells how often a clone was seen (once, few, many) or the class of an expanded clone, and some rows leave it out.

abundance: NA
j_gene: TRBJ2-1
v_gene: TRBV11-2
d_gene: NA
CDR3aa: CASSLSGLYNEQFF
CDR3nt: TGTGCCAGCAGCTTATCGGGACTTTACAATGAGCAGTTCTTC

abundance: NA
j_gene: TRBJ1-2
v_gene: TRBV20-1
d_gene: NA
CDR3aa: CSPNGYTF
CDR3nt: TGCAGTCCCAATGGCTACACCTTC

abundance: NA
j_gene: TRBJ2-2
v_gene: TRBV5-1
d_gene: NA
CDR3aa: CASSLGDRRVGQTTGELFF
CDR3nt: TGCGCCAGCAGCTTGGGAGACCGGCGGGTAGGACAAACGACCGGGGAGCTGTTTTTT

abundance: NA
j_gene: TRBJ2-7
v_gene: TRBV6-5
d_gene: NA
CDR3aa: CASSYSKAGSYEQYF
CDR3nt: TGTGCCAGCAGTTACTCGAAAGCAGGGTCCTACGAGCAGTACTTC

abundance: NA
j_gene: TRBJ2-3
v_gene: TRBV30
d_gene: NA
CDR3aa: CASTRGVSTDTQYF
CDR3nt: TGTGCCTCAACTCGAGGGGTTAGCACAGATACGCAGTATTTT

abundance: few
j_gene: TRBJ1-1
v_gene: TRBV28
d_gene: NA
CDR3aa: CASSAPSRVNTEAFF
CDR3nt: TGTGCCAGCAGTGCACCATCCAGGGTAAACACTGAAGCTTTCTTT

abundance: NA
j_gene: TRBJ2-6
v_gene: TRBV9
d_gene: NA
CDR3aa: CASSVQPAAAGANVLTF
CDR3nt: TGTGCCAGCAGCGTCCAACCGGCGGCAGCCGGGGCCAACGTCCTGACTTTC

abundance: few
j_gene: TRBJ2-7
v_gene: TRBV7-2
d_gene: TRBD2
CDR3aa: CASSRVGGLAGSTSYEQYF
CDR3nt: TGTGCCAGCAGTCGTGTTGGGGGACTAGCGGGTTCCACCTCCTACGAGCAGTACTTC

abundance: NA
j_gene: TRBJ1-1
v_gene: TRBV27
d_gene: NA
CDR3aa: CASSNGQLNTEAFF
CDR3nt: TGTGCCAGCAGCAACGGACAGCTAAACACTGAAGCTTTCTTT

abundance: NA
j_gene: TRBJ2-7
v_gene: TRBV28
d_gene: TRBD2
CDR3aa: CASFRGTSGTSYEQYF
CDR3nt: TGTGCCAGTTTTAGGGGGACTAGCGGTACATCCTACGAGCAGTACTTC

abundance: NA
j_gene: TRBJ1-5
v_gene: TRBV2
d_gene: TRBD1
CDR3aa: CASSVSGQGFLHQPQHF
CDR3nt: TGTGCCAGCAGTGTTTCTGGACAGGGGTTTCTACATCAGCCCCAGCATTTT

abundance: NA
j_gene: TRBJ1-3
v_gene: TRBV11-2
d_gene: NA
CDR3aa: CASSLELWTASGNTIYF
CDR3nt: TGTGCCAGCAGCTTAGAGTTGTGGACAGCCTCTGGAAACACCATATATTTT

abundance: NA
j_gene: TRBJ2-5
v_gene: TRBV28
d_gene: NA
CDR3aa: CASMRGRGYF
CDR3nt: TGTGCCAGCATGAGGGGCCGGGGGTACTTC

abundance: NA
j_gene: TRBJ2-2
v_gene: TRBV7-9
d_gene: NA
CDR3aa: CASSLAQSANTGELFF
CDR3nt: TGTGCCAGCAGCTTAGCGCAATCCGCGAACACCGGGGAGCTGTTTTTT

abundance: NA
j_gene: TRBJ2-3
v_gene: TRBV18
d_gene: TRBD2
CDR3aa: CASSQELAKNTDTQYF
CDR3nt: TGTGCCAGCTCACAGGAACTAGCGAAAAACACAGATACGCAGTATTTT

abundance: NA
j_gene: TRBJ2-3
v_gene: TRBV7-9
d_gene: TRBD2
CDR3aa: CASSLSSSSGRADTQYF
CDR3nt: TGTGCCAGCAGCCTCTCGTCCTCTAGCGGGAGAGCAGATACGCAGTATTTT

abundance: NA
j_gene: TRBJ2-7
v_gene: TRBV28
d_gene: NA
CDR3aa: CASSLSSPYEQYF
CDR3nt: TGTGCCAGCAGCTTAAGCTCGCCCTACGAGCAGTACTTC

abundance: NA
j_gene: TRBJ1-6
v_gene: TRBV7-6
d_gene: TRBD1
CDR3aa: CASSLGQGRDSPLHF
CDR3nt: TGTGCCAGCAGCTTAGGACAGGGCAGGGATTCACCCCTCCACTTT

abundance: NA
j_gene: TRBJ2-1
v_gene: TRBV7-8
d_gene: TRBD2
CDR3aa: CASNPGGLVAVNEQFF
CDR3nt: TGTGCCAGCAACCCGGGGGGACTAGTTGCAGTCAATGAGCAGTTCTTC

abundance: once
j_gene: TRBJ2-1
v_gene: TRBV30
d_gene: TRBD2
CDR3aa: CAWVRWTSGRNEQFF
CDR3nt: TGTGCCTGGGTACGGTGGACTAGCGGGAGGAATGAGCAGTTCTTC

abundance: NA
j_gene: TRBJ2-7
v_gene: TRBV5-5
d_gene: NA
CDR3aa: CASSPGTNPSYEQYF
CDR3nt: TGTGCCAGCAGCCCCGGGACAAACCCATCCTACGAGCAGTACTTC

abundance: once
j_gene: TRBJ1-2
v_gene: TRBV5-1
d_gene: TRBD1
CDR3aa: CASSLQGAEGPYGYTF
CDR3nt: TGCGCCAGCAGCTTACAGGGGGCAGAAGGTCCCTATGGCTACACCTTC

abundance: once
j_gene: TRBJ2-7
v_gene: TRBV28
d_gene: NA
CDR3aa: CATRVQRTTLSDEQYF
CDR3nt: TGTGCCACCCGCGTCCAGCGAACCACCTTATCGGACGAGCAGTACTTC

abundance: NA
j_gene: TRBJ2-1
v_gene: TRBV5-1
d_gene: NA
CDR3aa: CASRRTTDEQFF
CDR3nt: TGCGCCAGCAGACGGACGACCGATGAGCAGTTCTTC

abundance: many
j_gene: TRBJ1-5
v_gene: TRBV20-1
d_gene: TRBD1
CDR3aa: CSASLQGMKHF
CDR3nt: TGCAGTGCTAGCCTACAGGGGATGAAGCATTTT

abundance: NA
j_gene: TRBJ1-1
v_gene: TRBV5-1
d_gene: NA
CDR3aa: CASSSFPSLGTEAFF
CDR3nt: TGCGCCAGCAGTTCATTCCCCTCGCTTGGGACTGAAGCTTTCTTT

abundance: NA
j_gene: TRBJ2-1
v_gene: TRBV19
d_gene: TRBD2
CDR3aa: CASRDRGLAGVNEQFF
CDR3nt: TGTGCCAGCAGGGACAGGGGACTAGCGGGAGTTAATGAGCAGTTCTTC

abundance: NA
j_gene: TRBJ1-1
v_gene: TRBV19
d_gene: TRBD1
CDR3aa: CASTTDRAFGNTEAFF
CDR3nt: TGTGCCAGTACTACGGACAGGGCCTTCGGGAACACTGAAGCTTTCTTT

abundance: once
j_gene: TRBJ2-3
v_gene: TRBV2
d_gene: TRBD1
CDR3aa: CASSEAGTANTDTQYF
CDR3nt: TGTGCCAGCAGTGAGGCCGGGACAGCTAACACAGATACGCAGTATTTT

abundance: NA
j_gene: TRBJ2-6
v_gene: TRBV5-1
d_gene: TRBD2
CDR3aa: CASSLVSGGSSSGANVLTF
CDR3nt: TGCGCCAGCAGCTTAGTCTCGGGGGGAAGTTCATCTGGGGCCAACGTCCTGACTTTC

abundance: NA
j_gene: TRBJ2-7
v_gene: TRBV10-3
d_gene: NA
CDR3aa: CAISESAEQYF
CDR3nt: TGTGCCATCAGTGAGTCGGCCGAGCAGTACTTC

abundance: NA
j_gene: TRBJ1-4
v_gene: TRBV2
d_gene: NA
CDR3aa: CASRAMGGALEKLFF
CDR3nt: TGTGCCAGCAGGGCCATGGGTGGGGCTCTGGAAAAACTGTTTTTT

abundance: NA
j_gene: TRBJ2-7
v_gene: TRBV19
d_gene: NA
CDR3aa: CASLGYNSYEQYF
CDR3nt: TGTGCCAGCTTAGGGTACAACTCCTACGAGCAGTACTTC

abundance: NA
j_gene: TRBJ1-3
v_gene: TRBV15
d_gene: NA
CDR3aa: CATSRGLSGGNTIYF
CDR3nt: TGTGCCACCAGCAGAGGGTTGTCCGGTGGAAACACCATATATTTT

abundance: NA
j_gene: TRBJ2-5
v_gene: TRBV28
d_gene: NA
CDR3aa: CASKVWETQYF
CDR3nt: TGTGCCAGCAAGGTGTGGGAGACCCAGTACTTC

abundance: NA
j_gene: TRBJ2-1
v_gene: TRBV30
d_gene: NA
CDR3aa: CAWSVSDNEQFF
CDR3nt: TGTGCCTGGAGTGTTAGCGACAATGAGCAGTTCTTC

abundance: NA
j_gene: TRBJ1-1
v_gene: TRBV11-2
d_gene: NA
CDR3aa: CASSSSQGWGTEAFF
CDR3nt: TGTGCCAGCAGCTCCTCCCAGGGGTGGGGCACTGAAGCTTTCTTT

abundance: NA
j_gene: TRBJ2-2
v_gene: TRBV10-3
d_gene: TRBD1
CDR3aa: CAIRPRDRGNTGELFF
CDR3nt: TGTGCCATCAGGCCCCGGGACAGGGGCAACACCGGGGAGCTGTTTTTT

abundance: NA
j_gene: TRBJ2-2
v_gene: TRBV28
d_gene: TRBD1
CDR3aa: CASSLLQGYTGELFF
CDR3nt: TGTGCCAGCAGTTTGTTACAGGGGTACACCGGGGAGCTGTTTTTT

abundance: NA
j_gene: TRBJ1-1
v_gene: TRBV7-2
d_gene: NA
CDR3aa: CASSYRQANTEAFF
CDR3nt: TGTGCCAGCAGCTATCGACAGGCGAACACTGAAGCTTTCTTT